The rows below give T cell receptor beta chains drawn from one sample of a study of CD8 T cells in ankylosing spondylitis. Using its own MiXCR run on the 5' RACE reads, TCRdb lists one record per CDR3 protein. The table shows fewer than 650,000 distinct CDR3 sequences, with about 13% occurring only once. Sequenced input: blood, either unsorted or a sorted T cell fraction (not recorded which). These receptors all come from a male donor with ankylosing spondylitis. Each CDR3 is given with its conserved first and last residue. A D gene is named only where the DNA matches it firmly. Clone size is shown for a subset of rows, as once, few, many or a class of expanded clone.

length: 14
V: TRBV20-1
D: .
J: TRBJ2-3
size: few
CDR3: CSATDLRGTDTQYF
DNA: TGCAGTGCTACGGACCTCCGGGGCACAGATACGCAGTATTTT

length: 15
V: TRBV5-1
D: TRBD2
J: TRBJ2-3
size: .
CDR3: CASSIAGVVTDTQYF
DNA: TGCGCCAGCAGCATCGCGGGAGTAGTCACAGATACGCAGTATTTT

length: 14
V: TRBV7-9
D: .
J: TRBJ2-7
size: few
CDR3: CASSPPDYSYEQYF
DNA: TGTGCCAGCAGCCCCCCCGATTATTCCTACGAGCAGTACTTC

length: 13
V: TRBV4-1
D: TRBD2
J: TRBJ2-5
size: .
CDR3: CASSQGLGETQYF
DNA: TGCGCCAGCAGCCAGGGACTAGGGGAGACCCAGTACTTC

length: 16
V: TRBV11-2
D: TRBD1
J: TRBJ2-2
size: few
CDR3: CASSPRGEGASGELFF
DNA: TGTGCCAGCAGCCCAAGGGGAGAGGGGGCATCCGGGGAGCTGTTTTTT

length: 16
V: TRBV29-1
D: TRBD2
J: TRBJ2-3
size: .
CDR3: CSVERGLAGVSDTQYF
DNA: TGCAGCGTTGAAAGGGGACTAGCGGGAGTTTCGGATACGCAGTATTTT

length: 17
V: TRBV27
D: TRBD2
J: TRBJ2-3
size: .
CDR3: CASTPIMREGRTDTQYF
DNA: TGTGCCAGCACCCCTATTATGCGGGAGGGCCGCACAGATACGCAGTATTTT

length: 17
V: TRBV11-2
D: TRBD1
J: TRBJ2-1
size: .
CDR3: CASSLILGQGAGNEQFF
DNA: TGTGCCAGCAGCTTAATCCTAGGACAGGGGGCTGGCAATGAGCAGTTCTTC

length: 13
V: TRBV5-1
D: .
J: TRBJ1-4
size: .
CDR3: CASSLGTYEKLFF
DNA: TGCGCCAGCAGCCTCGGGACCTATGAAAAACTGTTTTTT

length: 14
V: TRBV27
D: .
J: TRBJ2-1
size: few
CDR3: CASTHRTPGNEQFF
DNA: TGTGCCAGCACCCATAGGACCCCGGGGAATGAGCAGTTCTTC

length: 17
V: TRBV24-1
D: .
J: TRBJ2-2
size: .
CDR3: CATKSGPTLLLPGELFF
DNA: TGTGCCACCAAATCGGGACCGACTCTATTACTCCCCGGGGAGCTGTTTTTT

length: 16
V: TRBV5-1
D: TRBD2
J: TRBJ2-1
size: few
CDR3: CASSFPLAGDPNEQFF
DNA: TGCGCCAGCAGCTTTCCTTTAGCGGGAGATCCCAATGAGCAGTTCTTC

length: 14
V: TRBV2
D: .
J: TRBJ2-7
size: .
CDR3: CASSGIQFTYEQYF
DNA: TGTGCCAGCAGTGGGATTCAGTTCACCTACGAGCAGTACTTC

length: 15
V: TRBV12-3/TRBV12-4
D: TRBD2
J: TRBJ2-3
size: .
CDR3: CASMRLAGFTDTQYF
DNA: TGTGCCAGCATGAGACTAGCGGGATTCACAGATACGCAGTATTTT

length: 14
V: TRBV5-1
D: .
J: TRBJ1-2
size: few
CDR3: CASSLGETSYGYTF
DNA: TGCGCCAGCAGCTTGGGGGAAACCTCCTATGGCTACACCTTC

length: 16
V: TRBV25-1
D: .
J: TRBJ2-3
size: .
CDR3: CASSVASLGSTDTQYF
DNA: TGTGCCAGCAGTGTTGCTAGCTTGGGAAGCACAGATACGCAGTATTTT

length: 16
V: TRBV12-3/TRBV12-4
D: .
J: TRBJ1-4
size: few
CDR3: CASSHTMGGVLEKLFF
DNA: TGTGCCAGCAGCCATACGATGGGGGGGGTCCTTGAAAAACTGTTTTTT

length: 11
V: TRBV12-3/TRBV12-4
D: .
J: TRBJ2-2
size: many
CDR3: CASSLLGGLFF
DNA: TGTGCCAGCAGTTTGTTAGGGGGGCTGTTTTTT

length: 14
V: TRBV24-1
D: .
J: TRBJ1-5
size: .
CDR3: CATSDPTSNQPQHF
DNA: TGTGCCACCAGTGACCCTACTAGCAATCAGCCCCAGCATTTT

length: 16
V: TRBV7-9
D: .
J: TRBJ1-2
size: .
CDR3: CASSSGTLLPNYGYTF
DNA: TGTGCCAGCAGCTCCGGGACCCTTCTCCCCAACTATGGCTACACCTTC

length: 12
V: TRBV3-1
D: TRBD2
J: TRBJ2-3
size: many
CDR3: CAVAGVSGTQYF
DNA: TGTGCCGTAGCGGGAGTCTCTGGTACGCAGTATTTT

length: 16
V: TRBV11-3
D: .
J: TRBJ2-2
size: few
CDR3: CASSWRGTTNTGELFF
DNA: TGTGCCAGCAGCTGGAGGGGGACCACGAACACCGGGGAGCTGTTTTTT

length: 13
V: TRBV10-3
D: .
J: TRBJ1-6
size: .
CDR3: CAVHRDYNSPLHF
DNA: TGTGCCGTCCACAGGGACTATAATTCACCCCTCCACTTT

length: 15
V: TRBV11-1
D: TRBD2
J: TRBJ2-1
size: few
CDR3: CASSPGTRYYNEQFF
DNA: TGTGCCAGCAGCCCAGGGACTAGGTACTACAATGAGCAGTTCTTC

length: 16
V: TRBV5-1
D: .
J: TRBJ2-2
size: many
CDR3: CASSLDRAKNTGELFF
DNA: TGCGCCAGCAGCTTGGACAGGGCTAAGAACACCGGGGAGCTGTTTTTT

length: 16
V: TRBV20-1
D: .
J: TRBJ2-6
size: .
CDR3: CSAVVDPYSGANVLTF
DNA: TGCAGTGCCGTTGTGGATCCCTACTCTGGGGCCAACGTCCTGACTTTC

length: 14
V: TRBV20-1
D: .
J: TRBJ1-5
size: few
CDR3: CSARVRGQSQPQHF
DNA: TGCAGTGCTAGAGTCAGGGGACAAAGTCAGCCCCAGCATTTT

length: 13
V: TRBV5-5
D: .
J: TRBJ2-1
size: few
CDR3: CASSSDPRNEQFF
DNA: TGTGCCAGCAGCTCAGACCCGAGAAATGAGCAGTTCTTC

length: 16
V: TRBV27
D: .
J: TRBJ1-6
size: .
CDR3: CASSPEVVPSGSPLHF
DNA: TGTGCCAGCAGCCCAGAGGTAGTGCCATCTGGTTCACCCCTCCACTTT

length: 11
V: TRBV11-2
D: .
J: TRBJ2-1
size: many
CDR3: CASSHRGPRFF
DNA: TGTGCCAGCAGCCACCGGGGCCCGAGGTTCTTC

length: 15
V: TRBV20-1
D: .
J: TRBJ2-3
size: few
CDR3: CSASSGGRGTDTQYF
DNA: TGCAGTGCTAGCAGCGGCGGTAGAGGCACAGATACGCAGTATTTT

length: 14
V: TRBV6-1
D: .
J: TRBJ2-7
size: .
CDR3: CASRLTGTPYEQYF
DNA: TGTGCCAGCAGGTTGACGGGGACCCCCTACGAGCAGTACTTC

length: 14
V: TRBV5-5
D: .
J: TRBJ1-5
size: .
CDR3: CASSFGSSNQPQHF
DNA: TGTGCCAGCAGCTTCGGGTCGAGCAATCAGCCCCAGCATTTT

length: 17
V: TRBV7-9
D: TRBD2
J: TRBJ2-7
size: many
CDR3: CASSLVAGGLFPYEQYF
DNA: TGTGCCAGCAGCTTAGTAGCGGGAGGCTTATTCCCCTACGAGCAGTACTTC

length: 14
V: TRBV20-1
D: .
J: TRBJ1-1
size: few
CDR3: CSARDPGQNTEAFF
DNA: TGCAGTGCTAGGGATCCTGGACAGAACACTGAAGCTTTCTTT

length: 16
V: TRBV24-1
D: .
J: TRBJ1-2
size: few
CDR3: CATSDPPGTSDYGYTF
DNA: TGTGCCACCAGTGACCCACCTGGGACAAGCGACTATGGCTACACCTTC

length: 13
V: TRBV20-1
D: .
J: TRBJ1-1
size: .
CDR3: CSALGRANTEAFF
DNA: TGCAGTGCTTTGGGCAGGGCGAACACTGAAGCTTTCTTT

length: 16
V: TRBV3-1
D: TRBD1
J: TRBJ1-4
size: .
CDR3: CASSHGTGGAREKLFF
DNA: TGTGCCAGCAGCCATGGGACAGGGGGCGCGAGGGAAAAACTGTTTTTT

length: 15
V: TRBV3-1
D: .
J: TRBJ2-1
size: many
CDR3: CASSEMRGSYNEQFF
DNA: TGTGCCAGCAGCGAAATGCGGGGCTCCTACAATGAGCAGTTCTTC

length: 15
V: TRBV20-1
D: .
J: TRBJ2-1
size: few
CDR3: CSARDREQGDNEQFF
DNA: TGCAGTGCTAGAGATCGGGAGCAAGGGGACAATGAGCAGTTCTTC

length: 15
V: TRBV5-1
D: TRBD1
J: TRBJ1-2
size: .
CDR3: CASSVDGTGGSGYTF
DNA: TGCGCCAGCAGCGTGGACGGGACAGGGGGAAGTGGCTACACCTTC

length: 14
V: TRBV12-3/TRBV12-4
D: TRBD1
J: TRBJ1-2
size: .
CDR3: CASSSTGGYYGYTF
DNA: TGTGCCAGCAGTTCCACAGGGGGGTACTATGGCTACACCTTC

length: 18
V: TRBV21-1
D: .
J: TRBJ2-1
size: few
CDR3: CASILFLQGPGAYNEQFF
DNA: TGTGCCAGCATCCTCTTCCTACAAGGGCCTGGGGCCTACAATGAGCAGTTCTTC